Sequencing of this T cell receptor beta chain was carried out in a study of Ad26.COV2.S vaccination and SARS-CoV-2 variants. Across the whole study: The donor participated in the COV1001 trial, in its Ad26.COV2.S arm. The study's findings and limits: Comparable non-spike TCR breadth was observed in vaccine and placebo recipients.

The protocol was immunoSEQ multiplex PCR, while the TCRdb copy is restricted to in-frame clones and leaves out a portion. The table has roughly 330,000 clones, 85% to 90% seen once; the top ten hold around 5.5%. As for this clone: Its antigen is unknown.

Treatment meaning: roughly 18 received Ad26.COV2.S at low or high dose, single or two shots; five or six received placebo; per-sample allocation not given. Collection of the samples took place on day 63 after the first injection of vaccine or placebo. Adults aged 18-55 years in Boston included the donor. Trimming pared 2 bases from V and 3 bases from J, leaving 23 bases between. The CDR3 is made up of 18 amino acids. Germline CDR1 and CDR2: MNHEY and SVGEGT. This rearrangement joins TRBV6-2 or TRBV6-3 to TRBJ2-7; maybe TRBD2 (7 bases). The starting material was peripheral blood, obtained in a trial of Ad26.COV2.S vaccine versus placebo. The source of this sequence is a person aged 18-60 years who received the Ad26.COV2.S COVID-19 vaccine or a placebo. CDR3 nucleotide sequence: TGTGCCAGCAGTTACCCCGTTTCGGGGGAGGGGGTTGACTACGAGCAGTACTTC. Residues: CASSYPVSGEGVDYEQYF.